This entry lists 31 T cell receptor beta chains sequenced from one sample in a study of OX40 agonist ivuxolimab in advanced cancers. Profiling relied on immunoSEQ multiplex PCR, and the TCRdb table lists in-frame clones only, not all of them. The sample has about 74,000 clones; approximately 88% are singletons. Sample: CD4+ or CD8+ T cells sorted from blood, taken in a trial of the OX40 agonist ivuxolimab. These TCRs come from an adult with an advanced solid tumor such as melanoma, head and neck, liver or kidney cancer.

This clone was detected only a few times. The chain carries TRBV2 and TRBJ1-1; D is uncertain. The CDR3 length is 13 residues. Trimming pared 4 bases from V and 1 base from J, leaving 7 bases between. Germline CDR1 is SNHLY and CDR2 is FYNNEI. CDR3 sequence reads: CASSADSNTEAFF. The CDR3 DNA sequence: TGTGCCAGCAGTGCAGACTCGAACACTGAAGCTTTCTTT.

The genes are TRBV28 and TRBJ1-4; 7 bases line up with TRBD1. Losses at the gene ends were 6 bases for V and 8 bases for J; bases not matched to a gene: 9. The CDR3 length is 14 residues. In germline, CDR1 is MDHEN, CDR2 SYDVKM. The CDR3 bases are TGTGCCAGCAGCCTGACAGGGAACAGGGAAAAACTGTTTTTT. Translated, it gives CASSLTGNREKLFF.

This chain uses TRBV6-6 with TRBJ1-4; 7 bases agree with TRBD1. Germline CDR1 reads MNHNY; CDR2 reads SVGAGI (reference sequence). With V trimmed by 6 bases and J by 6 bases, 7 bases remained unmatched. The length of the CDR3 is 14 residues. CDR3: CASSRQGGYEKLFF. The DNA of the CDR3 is TGTGCCAGCAGCCGACAGGGCGGTTATGAAAAACTGTTTTTT.

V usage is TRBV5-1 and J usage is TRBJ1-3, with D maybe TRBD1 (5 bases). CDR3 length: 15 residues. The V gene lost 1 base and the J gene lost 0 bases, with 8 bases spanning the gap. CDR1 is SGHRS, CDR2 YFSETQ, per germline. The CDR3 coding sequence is TGCGCCAGCAGCTTGATAGGGGACTCTGGAAACACCATATATTTT. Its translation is CASSLIGDSGNTIYF.

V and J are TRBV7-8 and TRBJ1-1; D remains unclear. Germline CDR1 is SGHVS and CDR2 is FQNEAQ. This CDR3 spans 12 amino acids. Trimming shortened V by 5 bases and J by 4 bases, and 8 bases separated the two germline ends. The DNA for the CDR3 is TGTGCCAGCAGCCCCCCGGGCACTGAAGCTTTCTTT. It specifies CASSPPGTEAFF.

The CDR3 loop reads CASTYSRDSGNTIYF. The CDR3 nucleotides are TGTGCCAGCACCTACTCCCGGGACTCTGGAAACACCATATATTTT. The chain uses TRBV5-5 and TRBJ1-3; unclear D gene. CDR1 is SGHKS, CDR2 YYEKEE, per germline (reference sequence). The CDR3 loop spans 15 amino acids. V was trimmed by 6 bases and J by 0 bases, leaving 13 bases between them.

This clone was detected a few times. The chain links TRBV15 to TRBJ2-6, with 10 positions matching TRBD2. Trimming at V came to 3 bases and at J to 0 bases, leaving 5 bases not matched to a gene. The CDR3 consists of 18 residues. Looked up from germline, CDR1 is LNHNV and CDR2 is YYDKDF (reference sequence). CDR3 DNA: TGTGCCACCAGCAGGGGACTAGCGTTTAGCTCTGGGGCCAACGTCCTGACTTTC. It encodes CATSRGLAFSSGANVLTF. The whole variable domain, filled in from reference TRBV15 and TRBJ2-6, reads DAMVIQNPRYQVTQFGKPVTLSCSQTLNHNVMYWYQQKSSQAPKLLFHYYDKDFNNEADTPDNFQSRRPNTSFCFLDIRSPGLGDTAMYLCATSRGLAFSSGANVLTFGAGSRLTVL.

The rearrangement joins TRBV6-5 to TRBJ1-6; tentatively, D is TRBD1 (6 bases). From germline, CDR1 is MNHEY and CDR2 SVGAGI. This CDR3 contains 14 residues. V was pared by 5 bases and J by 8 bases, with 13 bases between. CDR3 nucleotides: TGTGCCAGCAGTCCCACAGGGCCCGATTCACCCCTCCACTTT. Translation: CASSPTGPDSPLHF.

The CDR3 DNA reads as TGCGCCAGCAACCCAAATACCCCCGGGACTGACAGCTCCTACGAGCAGTACTTC. This gives the protein CASNPNTPGTDSSYEQYF. The rearrangement links TRBV23-1 to TRBJ2-7; tentatively, D is TRBD2 (6 bases). TRBV23-1 carries the ORF label, with uncertain function. The CDR3 is made up of 18 amino acids. V lost 7 bases and J 0 bases, leaving 25 bases between the germline ends.

The CDR3 region has the DNA TGTGCCAGTAGTATAGGCCCGGAAGGGCCCGGTGGCTACACCTTC. Translating gives CASSIGPEGPGGYTF. This rearrangement joins TRBV19 to TRBJ1-2, with D unresolved. The CDR3 has 15 amino acids. The V end lost 1 base, the J end lost 7 bases, and 16 bases lay between the germline ends. CDR1 and CDR2 (germline): LNHDA, SQIVND (reference sequence).

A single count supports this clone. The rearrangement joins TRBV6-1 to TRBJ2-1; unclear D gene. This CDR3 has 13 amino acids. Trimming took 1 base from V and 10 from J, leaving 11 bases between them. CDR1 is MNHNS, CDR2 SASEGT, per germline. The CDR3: CASSEGRVGEQFF. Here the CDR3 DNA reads TGTGCCAGCAGTGAAGGTCGGGTAGGAGAGCAGTTCTTC.

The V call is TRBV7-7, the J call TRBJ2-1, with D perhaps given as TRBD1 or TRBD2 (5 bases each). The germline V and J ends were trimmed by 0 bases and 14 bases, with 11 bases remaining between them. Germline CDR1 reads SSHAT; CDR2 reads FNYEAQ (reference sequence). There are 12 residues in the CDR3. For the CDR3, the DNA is TGTGCCAGCAGCTTAGCGGGGGAATTCGAGTTCTTC. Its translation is CASSLAGEFEFF.

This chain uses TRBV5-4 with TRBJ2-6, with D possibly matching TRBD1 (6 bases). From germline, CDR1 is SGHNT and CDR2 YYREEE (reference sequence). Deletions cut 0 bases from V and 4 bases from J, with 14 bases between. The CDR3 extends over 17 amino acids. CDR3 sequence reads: CASSLVGRGSGANVLTF. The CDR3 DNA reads TGTGCCAGCAGCTTGGTTGGCAGGGGATCCGGGGCCAACGTCCTGACTTTC.

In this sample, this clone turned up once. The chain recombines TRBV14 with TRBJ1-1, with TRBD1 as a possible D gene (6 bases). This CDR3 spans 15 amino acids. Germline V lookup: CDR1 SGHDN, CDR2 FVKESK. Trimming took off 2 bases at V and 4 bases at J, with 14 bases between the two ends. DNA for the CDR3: TGTGCCAGCAGCCAACTAACAGGGCACAGCACTGAAGCTTTCTTT. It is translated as CASSQLTGHSTEAFF. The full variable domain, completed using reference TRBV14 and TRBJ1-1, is EAGVTQFPSHSVIEKGQTVTLRCDPISGHDNLYWYRRVMGKEIKFLLHFVKESKQDESGMPNNRFLAERTGGTYSTLKVQPAELEDSGVYFCASSQLTGHSTEAFFGQGTRLTVV.

The DNA of the CDR3 is TGCAGCGTTGAAGAGGGCAGGGAAAACATTCAGTACTTC. Translation gives CSVEEGRENIQYF. The V gene is TRBV29-1, the J gene TRBJ2-4; D is perhaps TRBD1 (5 bases). The V gene's germline CDR1 is SQVTM and CDR2 ANQGSEA. Trimming left V 0 bases short and J 5 bases short, with 8 bases between. The CDR3 covers 13 residues.

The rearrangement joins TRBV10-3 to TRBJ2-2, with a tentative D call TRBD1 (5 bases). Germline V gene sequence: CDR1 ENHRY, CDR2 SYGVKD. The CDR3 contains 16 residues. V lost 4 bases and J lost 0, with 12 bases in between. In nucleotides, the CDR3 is TGTGCCATCAGTGTTACAGGCTTCGCGAACACCGGGGAGCTGTTTTTT. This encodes CAISVTGFANTGELFF.

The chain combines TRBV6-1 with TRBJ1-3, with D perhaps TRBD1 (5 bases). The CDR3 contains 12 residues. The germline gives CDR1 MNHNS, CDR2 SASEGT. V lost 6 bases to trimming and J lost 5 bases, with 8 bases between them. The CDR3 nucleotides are TGTGCCAGCAGGGGACTAAGAAACACCATATATTTT. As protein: CASRGLRNTIYF.

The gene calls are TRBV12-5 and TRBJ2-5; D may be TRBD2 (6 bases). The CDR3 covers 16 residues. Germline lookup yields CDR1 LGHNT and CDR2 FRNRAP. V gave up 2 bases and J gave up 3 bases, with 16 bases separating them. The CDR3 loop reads CASGLTPRWREETQYF. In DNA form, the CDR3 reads TGTGCTAGTGGTTTGACCCCCCGCTGGAGGGAAGAGACCCAGTACTTC.

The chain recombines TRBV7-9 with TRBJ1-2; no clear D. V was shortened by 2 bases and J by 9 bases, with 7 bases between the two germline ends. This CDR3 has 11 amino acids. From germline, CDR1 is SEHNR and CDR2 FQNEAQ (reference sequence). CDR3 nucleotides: TGTGCCAGCAGCTTAACAGATAGCTACACCTTC. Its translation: CASSLTDSYTF.

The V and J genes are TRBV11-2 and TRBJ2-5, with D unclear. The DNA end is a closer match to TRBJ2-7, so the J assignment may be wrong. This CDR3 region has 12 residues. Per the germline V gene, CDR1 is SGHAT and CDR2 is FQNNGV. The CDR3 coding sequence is TGTGCCAGCAGCTTAGCCCAATACGAGCAGTACTTC. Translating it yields CASSLAQYEQYF.

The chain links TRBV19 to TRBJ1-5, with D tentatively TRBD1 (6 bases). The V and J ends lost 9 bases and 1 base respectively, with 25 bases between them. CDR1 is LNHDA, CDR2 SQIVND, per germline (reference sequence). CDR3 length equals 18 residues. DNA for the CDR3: TGTGCCAGGCTAATGCCCCCGGGAAGGGACAAGAGCAATCAGCCCCAGCATTTT. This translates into CARLMPPGRDKSNQPQHF.

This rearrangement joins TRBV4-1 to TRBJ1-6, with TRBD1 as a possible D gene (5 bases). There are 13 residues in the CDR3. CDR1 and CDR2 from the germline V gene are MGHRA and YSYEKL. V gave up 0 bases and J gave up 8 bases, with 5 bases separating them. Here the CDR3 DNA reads TGCGCCAGCAGCCAAGACAGGGATTCACCCCTCCACTTT. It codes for CASSQDRDSPLHF.

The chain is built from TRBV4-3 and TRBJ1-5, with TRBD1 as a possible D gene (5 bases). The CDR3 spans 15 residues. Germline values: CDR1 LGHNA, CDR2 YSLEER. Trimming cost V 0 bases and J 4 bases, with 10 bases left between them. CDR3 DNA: TGCGCCAGCAGCCAAGAAATGACAGATAATCAGCCCCAGCATTTT. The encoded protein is CASSQEMTDNQPQHF.

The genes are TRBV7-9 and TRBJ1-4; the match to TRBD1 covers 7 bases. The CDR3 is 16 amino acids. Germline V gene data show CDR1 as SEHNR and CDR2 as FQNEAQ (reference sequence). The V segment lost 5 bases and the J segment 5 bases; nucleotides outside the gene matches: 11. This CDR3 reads CASSPRRGQLNEKLFF. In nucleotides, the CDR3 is TGTGCCAGCAGCCCCCGGAGGGGACAGCTGAATGAAAAACTGTTTTTT.

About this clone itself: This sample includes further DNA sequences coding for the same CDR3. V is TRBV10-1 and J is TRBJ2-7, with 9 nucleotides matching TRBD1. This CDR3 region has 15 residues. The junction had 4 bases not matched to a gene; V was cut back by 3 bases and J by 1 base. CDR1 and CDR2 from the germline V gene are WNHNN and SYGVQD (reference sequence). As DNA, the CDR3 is TGCGCCAGCAGTGACTCCGGGACAGGGTCCTACGAGCAGTACTTC. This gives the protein CASSDSGTGSYEQYF.

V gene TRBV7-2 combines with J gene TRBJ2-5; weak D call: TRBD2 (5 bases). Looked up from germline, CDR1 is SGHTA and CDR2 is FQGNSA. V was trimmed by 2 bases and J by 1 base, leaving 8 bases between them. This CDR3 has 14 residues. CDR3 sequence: CASSLYRGQETQYF. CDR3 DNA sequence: TGTGCCAGCAGCTTATACCGGGGCCAAGAGACCCAGTACTTC.

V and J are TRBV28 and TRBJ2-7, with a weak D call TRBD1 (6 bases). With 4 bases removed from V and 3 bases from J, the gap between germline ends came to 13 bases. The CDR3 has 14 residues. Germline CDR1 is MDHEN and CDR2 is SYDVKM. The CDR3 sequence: CASSSDRTFYEQYF. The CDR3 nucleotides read TGTGCCAGCAGTTCGGACAGAACGTTCTACGAGCAGTACTTC.

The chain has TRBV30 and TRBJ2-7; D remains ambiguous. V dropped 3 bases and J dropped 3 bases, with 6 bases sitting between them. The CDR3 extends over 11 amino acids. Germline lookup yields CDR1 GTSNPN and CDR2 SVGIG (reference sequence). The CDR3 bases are TGTGCCTGGAGGGGGAACTACGAGCAGTACTTC. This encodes CAWRGNYEQYF.

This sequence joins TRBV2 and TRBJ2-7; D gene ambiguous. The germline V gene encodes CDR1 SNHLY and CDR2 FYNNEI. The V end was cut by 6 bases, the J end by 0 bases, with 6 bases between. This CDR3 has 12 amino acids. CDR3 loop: CASRVSSYEQYF. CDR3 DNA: TGTGCCAGCAGGGTGAGCTCCTACGAGCAGTACTTC.

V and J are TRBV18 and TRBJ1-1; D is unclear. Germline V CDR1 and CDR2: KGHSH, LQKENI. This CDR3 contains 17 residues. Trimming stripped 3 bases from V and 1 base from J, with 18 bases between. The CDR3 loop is CASSPEVGSPQNTEAFF. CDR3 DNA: TGTGCCAGCTCACCTGAAGTAGGGTCACCGCAGAACACTGAAGCTTTCTTT.

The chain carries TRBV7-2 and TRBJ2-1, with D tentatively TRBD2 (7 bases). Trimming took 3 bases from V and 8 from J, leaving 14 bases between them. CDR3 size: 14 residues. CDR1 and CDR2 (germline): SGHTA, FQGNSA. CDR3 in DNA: TGTGCCAGCAGCTTTGGAGGGGGGGTTGATGAGCAGTTCTTC. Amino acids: CASSFGGGVDEQFF.